Below are 14 T cell receptor beta chains sequenced from a single sample in a study of T cell responses to AZD1222 COVID-19 vaccine. Clones were read by immunoSEQ multiplex PCR, and TCRdb kept only the in-frame ones, dropping some. The repertoire includes 140,000 or so clones, 90% to 95% of them detected once, and roughly 4% sits in the top ten. The sample was peripheral blood, taken 28 days after the second AZD1222 dose. The source is an adult who received the AZD1222 COVID-19 vaccine.

The chain links TRBV11-3 to TRBJ2-2; perhaps TRBD2 as D (5 bases). Trimming cost V 5 bases and J 1 base, with 14 bases left between them. The germline gives CDR1 SGHNT, CDR2 YENEEA. The CDR3 loop spans 16 amino acids. CDR3 DNA: TGTGCCAGCAGCGCCCACAACGGGGAGAACACCGGGGAGCTGTTTTTT. Residues: CASSAHNGENTGELFF.

This clone was seen only a few times. The rearrangement links TRBV3-1 (or the pseudogene TRBV3-2) to TRBJ2-7; tentatively, D is TRBD1 (7 bases). Germline values: CDR1 LGHDT, CDR2 YNNKEL (reference sequence). Trimming took 8 bases from V and 3 from J, leaving 17 bases between them. There are 14 residues in the CDR3. The CDR3 coding sequence is TGTGCCAGCGGCAGGGGGGTACTAAGCTACGAGCAGTACTTC. It yields the protein CASGRGVLSYEQYF.

This clone occurred a few times. The genes are TRBV4-2 and TRBJ2-1; D possibly matches TRBD1 or TRBD2 (6 bases each). V was pared by 1 base and J by 6 bases, with 13 bases between. Germline assignment: CDR1 LGHNA and CDR2 YNFKEQ. This CDR3 contains 15 residues. Written as DNA, the CDR3 is TGTGCCAGCAGCCAAGGGGGGGCAGGGCGCAATGAGCAGTTCTTC. It specifies CASSQGGAGRNEQFF.

CDR3 loop: CASSPGGGHTEAFF. The CDR3 nucleotides are TGTGCCAGCTCCCCCGGGGGGGGCCACACTGAAGCTTTCTTT. V gene TRBV18 combines with J gene TRBJ1-1; weak D call: TRBD1 (6 bases). This CDR3 is 14 amino acids long. The V gene lost 6 bases and the J gene lost 3 bases, with 14 bases spanning the gap. Germline CDR1 reads KGHSH; CDR2 reads LQKENI.

The rearrangement joins TRBV27 to TRBJ2-2; D possibly corresponds to TRBD2 (7 bases). Trimming stripped 5 bases from V and 6 bases from J, with 13 bases between. The CDR3 has 14 residues. The germline V gene has CDR1 MNHEY and CDR2 SMNVEV (reference sequence). CDR3 protein: CASSLGGGAGELFF. The CDR3 DNA follows: TGTGCCAGCAGTCTCGGAGGGGGGGCCGGGGAGCTGTTTTTT.

The DNA for the CDR3 is TGTGCCAGCAGTTCGGGGGAGGGGACTGAAGCTTTCTTT. Translated, it gives CASSSGEGTEAFF. The chain couples TRBV6-5 to TRBJ1-1, with D tentatively TRBD1 (5 bases). Deletions cut 4 bases from V and 5 bases from J, with 11 bases between. The V gene's germline CDR1 is MNHEY and CDR2 SVGAGI. The CDR3 consists of 13 residues.

The genes are TRBV9 and TRBJ1-2; 10 positions match TRBD1. CDR1 is SGDLS and CDR2 is YYNGEE in the germline V gene. This CDR3 is 16 amino acids long. The ends lost 0 bases at V and 8 bases at J; junction bases unmatched: 10. CDR3 nucleotide sequence: TGTGCCAGCAGCGTAGGGATTGGACAGGGGGGAATCGGCTACACCTTC. It specifies CASSVGIGQGGIGYTF.

The chain recombines TRBV5-1 with TRBJ2-1, with D maybe TRBD2 (6 bases). The CDR3 has 14 amino acids. The V and J ends lost 1 base and 10 bases respectively, with 15 bases between them. Germline assignment: CDR1 SGHRS and CDR2 YFSETQ. The CDR3 coding sequence is TGCGCCAGCAGCTTGTTCTACGGGAGCTTGGAGCAGTTCTTC. Its protein is CASSLFYGSLEQFF.

This clone was observed a handful of times. This chain joins TRBV5-1 and TRBJ1-3; weak D call: TRBD1 (6 bases). Germline loops: CDR1 SGHRS, CDR2 YFSETQ. The CDR3 sequence is 15 residues long. With 4 bases removed from V and 0 bases from J, the gap between germline ends came to 11 bases. CDR3 amino acids: CASSIGQSSGNTIYF. CDR3 bases: TGCGCCAGCAGCATCGGACAGAGCTCTGGAAACACCATATATTTT.

This chain joins TRBV7-2 and TRBJ1-4; no definite D call. The germline CDR1 and CDR2 sequences are SGHTA and FQGNSA. Trimming removed 5 bases at V and 4 bases at J, with 14 bases between. The CDR3 has 15 residues. For the CDR3, the DNA is TGTGCCAGCAGCGCCCTCATAACTCATAATGAAAAACTGTTTTTT. This translates into CASSALITHNEKLFF.

The chain carries TRBV12-5 and TRBJ1-2; D remains unclear. Trimming pared 0 bases from V and 4 bases from J, leaving 9 bases between. The CDR3 consists of 14 residues. CDR1 and CDR2 (germline): LGHNT, FRNRAP. CDR3 in DNA: TGTGCTAGTGGTTTGGTAGAGGGAACCTATGGCTACACCTTC. The encoded protein is CASGLVEGTYGYTF.

This chain links TRBV24-1 with TRBJ2-2, with no clear D. V was clipped by 8 bases and J by 6 bases, with 15 bases between them. The germline gives CDR1 KGHDR, CDR2 SFDVKD. The length of the CDR3 is 14 residues. CDR3 protein: CATNSGRAPGELFF. CDR3 DNA: TGTGCCACCAATTCCGGTAGGGCTCCCGGGGAGCTGTTTTTT.

The rearrangement links TRBV5-5 to TRBJ2-1; D is unresolved. Germline assignment: CDR1 SGHKS and CDR2 YYEKEE (reference sequence). This CDR3 contains 12 residues. V dropped 0 bases and J dropped 8 bases, with 6 bases sitting between them. The CDR3 loop reads CASSLALDEQFF. CDR3 nucleotide sequence: TGTGCCAGCAGCTTGGCCCTGGATGAGCAGTTCTTC.

V is TRBV4-3 and J is TRBJ1-2; D is perhaps TRBD1 (6 bases). In germline, CDR1 is LGHNA, CDR2 YSLEER. This CDR3 has 13 residues. Trimming shortened V by 4 bases and J by 0 bases, and 6 bases separated the two germline ends. CDR3 in amino acids: CASSRTANYGYTF. CDR3 nucleotide sequence: TGCGCCAGCAGCCGGACAGCTAACTATGGCTACACCTTC.